This T cell receptor (beta chain) stems from a study of T cells in Graves' hyperthyroidism and ophthalmopathy. Points from the study as a whole: Most thyroid clonotypes expanded above 0.001 appeared in blood too.

As concerns this clonotype: The antigen remains unidentified.

From RNA transcripts, TCR beta CDR3 regions were amplified. The HTBI primer set drove a first-round RT-PCR of the TCR CDR3. TCRdb recomputed calls from the multiplex PCR reads with MiXCR, one row per CDR3 protein. Here the sample spans fewer than 350,000 distinct CDR3 sequences, roughly 19% being singletons. Individuals with ophthalmopathy presented a Clinical Activity Score of at least 3, a NOSPECS grade of at least 4 and a duration under 3 months. The PBMCs studied were ones that came from 10 ml fresh peripheral blood. The V end was cut by 0 bases, the J end by 8 bases, with 10 bases between. CDR3 size: 13 residues. Per germline, CDR1 MNHEY and CDR2 SVGAGI.

This TCR came from a man aged 45-65 years with Graves' ophthalmopathy. The source material was blood. The gene calls are TRBV6-5 and TRBJ1-2; D unresolved. The CDR3 DNA reads TGTGCCAGCAGTTACTCAGGGTATGGCGGCTACACCTTC. Amino acids: CASSYSGYGGYTF.